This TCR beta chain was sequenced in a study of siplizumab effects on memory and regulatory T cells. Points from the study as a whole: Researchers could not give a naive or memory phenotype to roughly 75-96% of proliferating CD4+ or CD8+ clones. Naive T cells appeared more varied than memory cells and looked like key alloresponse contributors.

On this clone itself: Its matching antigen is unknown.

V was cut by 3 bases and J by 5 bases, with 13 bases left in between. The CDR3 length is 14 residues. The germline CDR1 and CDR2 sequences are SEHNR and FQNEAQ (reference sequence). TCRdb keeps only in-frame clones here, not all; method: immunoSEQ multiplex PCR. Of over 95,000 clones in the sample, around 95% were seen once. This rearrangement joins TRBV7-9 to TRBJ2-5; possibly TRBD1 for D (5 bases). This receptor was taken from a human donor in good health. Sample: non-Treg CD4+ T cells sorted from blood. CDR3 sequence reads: CASSLGPVGETQYF. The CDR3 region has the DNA TGTGCCAGCAGCTTGGGGCCAGTGGGGGAGACCCAGTACTTC.